This TCR beta chain was observed in a study of T cell repertoires in cytomegalovirus infection. This clonotype was observed many times. What it binds is not known. TCRdb reprocessed the reads with MiXCR, giving one entry per CDR3 protein. The profile covers 250,000 to 300,000 distinct CDR3 sequences, with 22% appearing a single time and roughly 19% taken by the ten largest. The sample here was cultured PBMCs, taken from culture after CMV antigen stimulation. The sequence derives from a human donor in good health (CMV status not recorded). Some clones in this sample may be carry-over from other donors' samples.

CDR3 protein: CASSIALAVTDTQYF. The CDR3, as DNA: TGTGCCAGTAGTATCGCGCTAGCGGTCACAGATACGCAGTATTTT. The rearrangement joins TRBV19 to TRBJ2-3; 7 bases agree with TRBD2. CDR1 is LNHDA, CDR2 SQIVND, per germline (reference sequence). The CDR3 sequence is 15 residues long. V lost 3 bases, J lost 2 bases, and 5 bases stayed unmatched.